This TCR beta chain was recorded in a study of monozygotic twins with inflammatory bowel disease. Whole-study findings and limits: What may have added variability to patient repertoires is that immunosuppressive treatments differed. Neither one strong signal nor one clonotype associated with IBD was supported. Among T cells, the various subtypes were not distinguishable.

There are 15 residues in the CDR3. The V gene's germline CDR1 is SGHTA and CDR2 FQGNSA. Following a re-call of the 5' RACE reads, TCRdb has one entry per CDR3 protein and lacks DNA. Across roughly 320,000 distinct CDR3 sequences, the top ten clones capture over 5.5% of the sample. Note on this clonotype: Its antigen remains unknown.

The receptor was isolated from a human donor with ulcerative colitis or Crohn's disease, or a healthy co-twin of an affected twin (not recorded which). Sample: blood. The V gene is TRBV7-2, the J gene TRBJ2-7; TCRdb selects TRBD1, and the lack of DNA leaves this call unchecked. The CDR3 loop reads CASRYDRDNSYEQYF.